Shown below are 29 T cell receptor beta chains from a single sample sequenced in a study of T cell responses to AZD1222 COVID-19 vaccine. Generated by immunoSEQ multiplex PCR, the TCRdb table keeps only in-frame clones and is missing some. This repertoire shows about 150,000 clones, roughly 92% found once; its top ten account for under 6.5%. The specimen comprised peripheral blood, sampled on day 0 of AZD1222 vaccination. These receptors came from an adult in good health.

The chain couples TRBV7-2 to TRBJ2-3; D is unclear. The CDR3 extends over 11 amino acids. Trimming left V 2 bases short and J 8 bases short, with 5 bases between. CDR1 SGHTA and CDR2 FQGNSA come from the germline V gene. CDR3 in amino acids: CASSLSATQYF. The CDR3 DNA is TGTGCCAGCAGCTTAAGCGCTACGCAGTATTTT.

This chain connects TRBV6-5 to TRBJ2-1; D possibly corresponds to TRBD2 (6 bases). The CDR3 spans 15 residues. Per germline, CDR1 MNHEY and CDR2 SVGAGI. Trimming took off 6 bases at V and 7 bases at J, with 19 bases between the two ends. The CDR3 bases are TGTGCCAGCAGCCGCCTAGCGTCACAAGGAAATGAGCAGTTCTTC. This sequence encodes CASSRLASQGNEQFF.

The chain employs TRBV19 and TRBJ1-5; 10 bases are shared with TRBD1. Germline lookup yields CDR1 LNHDA and CDR2 SQIVND (reference sequence). V trimming: 7 bases; J trimming: 3 bases; junction bases outside the gene matches: 9. The CDR3 is made up of 16 amino acids. The CDR3 region has the DNA TGTGCCAGTACCATCCCGGGACAGGGGTTCAATCAGCCCCAGCATTTT. Its protein product is CASTIPGQGFNQPQHF.

The chain uses TRBV20-1 and TRBJ2-1; the D gene is possibly TRBD2 (5 bases). The CDR3 loop spans 14 amino acids. Germline V gene data show CDR1 as DFQATT and CDR2 as SNEGSKA (reference sequence). V was clipped by 3 bases and J by 4 bases, with 13 bases between them. The CDR3 DNA reads as TGCAGTGCTAGTTATACAGCGGAATACAATGAGCAGTTCTTC. This gives the protein CSASYTAEYNEQFF.

J is TRBJ2-7 and V is TRBV7-8; 8 positions match TRBD2. Trimming took 0 bases from V and 1 from J; bases not matched to a gene: 11. CDR1 and CDR2 (germline): SGHVS, FQNEAQ. This CDR3 is 18 amino acids long. CDR3 DNA: TGTGCCAGCAGCTTAGCGCTGACCAGCGGGAGCGGTTCCTACGAGCAGTACTTC. Translated, it gives CASSLALTSGSGSYEQYF. The complete variable domain, with remaining parts taken from reference TRBV7-8 and TRBJ2-7, reads GAGVSQSPRYKVAKRGQDVALRCDPISGHVSLFWYQQALGQGPEFLTYFQNEAQLDKSGLPSDRFFAERPEGSVSTLKIQRTQQEDSAVYLCASSLALTSGSGSYEQYFGPGTRLTVT.

This clone was counted only a few times. This sequence joins TRBV6-1 and TRBJ2-5; 8 bases are a match to TRBD1. The J segment lost 2 bases and the V segment lost 0 bases, leaving 5 bases of the junction unmatched. The CDR3 has 16 amino acids. Germline values: CDR1 MNHNS, CDR2 SASEGT. The CDR3 sequence is CASSEAGGTGQETQYF. The CDR3, as DNA: TGTGCCAGCAGTGAAGCCGGTGGGACAGGTCAAGAGACCCAGTACTTC.

The DNA for the CDR3 is TGTGCCAGCAGTTACTCGTTGTGGGACTATGGCTACACCTTC. As protein: CASSYSLWDYGYTF. The chain is built from TRBV6-5 and TRBJ1-2; D gene ambiguous. V was cut by 0 bases and J by 3 bases, with 8 bases left in between. The CDR3 length is 14 residues. Germline CDR1 MNHEY, CDR2 SVGAGI.

This clone was seen a few times. This chain uses TRBV11-2 with TRBJ2-7; D is uncertain. V shed 0 bases and J shed 3 bases, with 15 bases lying between them. The CDR3 is 16 residues long. Germline loops: CDR1 SGHAT, CDR2 FQNNGV. The CDR3 DNA reads TGTGCCAGCAGCTTAGAGCTCACTATAGATGTCTACGAGCAGTACTTC. It specifies CASSLELTIDVYEQYF.

The chain couples TRBV29-1 to TRBJ2-1; 7 bases line up with TRBD2. Per the germline V gene, CDR1 is SQVTM and CDR2 is ANQGSEA. The length of the CDR3 is 13 residues. J was trimmed by 5 bases and V by 5 bases; bases with no gene match: 6. DNA of the CDR3: TGCAGCGTTAGGCGGGAGTCCCACAATGAGCAGTTCTTC. It translates to CSVRRESHNEQFF.

This clone showed up just once. The chain carries TRBV6-6 and TRBJ2-1, with 11 bases identical to TRBD2. Germline values: CDR1 MNHNY, CDR2 SVGAGI (reference sequence). V trimming: 5 bases; J trimming: 5 bases; junction bases outside the gene matches: 5. The length of the CDR3 is 15 residues. CDR3 protein: CASSPIAGGDNEQFF. CDR3 sequence (DNA): TGTGCCAGCAGTCCTATAGCGGGGGGGGACAATGAGCAGTTCTTC.

The chain recombines TRBV18 with TRBJ1-4, with TRBD1 matching 8 bases. In germline, CDR1 is KGHSH, CDR2 LQKENI. The CDR3 spans 14 residues. V gave up 4 bases and J gave up 8 bases; unmatched junction bases: 6. Here the CDR3 DNA reads TGTGCCAGCTCACGCTCGGACAGGGAGGAAAAACTGTTTTTT. It codes for CASSRSDREEKLFF.

The chain recombines TRBV3-1 (or the pseudogene TRBV3-2) with TRBJ2-5; a weak D match, TRBD2 (5 bases). The germline V gene encodes CDR1 LGHDT and CDR2 YNNKEL (reference sequence). Trimming took 0 bases from V and 4 from J, leaving 12 bases between them. The length of the CDR3 is 15 residues. CDR3 loop: CASSQDSEGPETQYF. The DNA for the CDR3 is TGTGCCAGCAGCCAAGATAGCGAAGGGCCAGAGACCCAGTACTTC.

The chain recombines TRBV5-6 with TRBJ1-2; 10 bases match TRBD1. Trimming removed 3 bases from V and 7 bases from J; junction bases left unmatched: 6. The CDR3 is made up of 14 amino acids. Germline V lookup: CDR1 SGHDT, CDR2 YYEEEE. CDR3 bases: TGTGCCAGCAGCTCCGGGACAGGGGTCATTGGCTACACCTTC. It encodes CASSSGTGVIGYTF. The complete variable domain, with remaining parts taken from reference TRBV5-6 and TRBJ1-2, reads DAGVTQSPTHLIKTRGQQVTLRCSPKSGHDTVSWYQQALGQGPQFIFQYYEEEERQRGNFPDRFSGHQFPNYSSELNVNALLLGDSALYLCASSSGTGVIGYTFGSGTRLTVV.

This clone was detected once. CDR3 amino acids: CASSQESVRLNYGYTF. As DNA, the CDR3 is TGTGCCAGCAGCCAAGAGAGTGTCCGTCTTAACTATGGCTACACCTTC. This chain links TRBV3-1 (or the pseudogene TRBV3-2) with TRBJ1-2; D ambiguous. The V and J ends lost 0 bases and 1 base respectively, with 12 bases between them. Germline V gives CDR1 LGHDT, CDR2 YNNKEL (reference sequence). This CDR3 is 16 amino acids long.

J is TRBJ1-5 and V is TRBV19; TRBD1 aligns across 7 bases. V was pared by 5 bases and J by 3 bases, with 7 bases of the junction left unmatched. Germline V gives CDR1 LNHDA, CDR2 SQIVND (reference sequence). The CDR3 runs to 15 residues. The CDR3 is CASSLNRGHNQPQHF. CDR3 DNA: TGTGCCAGTAGTCTCAACAGGGGCCACAATCAGCCCCAGCATTTT.

This sequence joins TRBV27 and TRBJ1-2; D gene uncertain. V shed 6 bases and J shed 8 bases, with 22 bases lying between them. The CDR3 runs to 15 residues. Germline values: CDR1 MNHEY, CDR2 SMNVEV (reference sequence). CDR3 residues: CASRFKALGSGGYTF. DNA for the CDR3: TGTGCCAGCAGGTTTAAGGCCTTGGGTTCAGGAGGCTACACCTTC.

The chain is built from TRBV24-1 and TRBJ2-3; D tentatively fits TRBD1 or TRBD2 (5 bases each). Germline V gene sequence: CDR1 KGHDR, CDR2 SFDVKD. V lost 3 bases and J lost 7, with 19 bases in between. The CDR3 totals 16 residues. The CDR3 DNA reads TGTGCCACCAGTGATCCGGGACGATCCCCCCCCTATACGCAGTATTTT. This encodes CATSDPGRSPPYTQYF.

V gene TRBV12-3 or TRBV12-4 combines with J gene TRBJ1-1, with D uncertain. The ends were cut back, 1 base at V and 7 bases at J, with 7 bases in the middle. CDR3 size: 12 residues. This CDR3 is CASSLGVVEAFF. The CDR3, as DNA: TGTGCCAGCAGTTTAGGGGTGGTTGAAGCTTTCTTT.

CDR3 amino acids: CASSLGGADTQYF. CDR3 nucleotide sequence: TGTGCCAGCAGTCTAGGGGGGGCAGATACGCAGTATTTT. The rearrangement joins TRBV5-4 to TRBJ2-3; possibly TRBD2 for D (7 bases). The CDR3 is 13 residues long. Germline V gene lookup returns CDR1 SGHNT and CDR2 YYREEE (reference sequence). V lost 5 bases and J 4 bases, leaving 11 bases between the germline ends.

The rearrangement uses TRBV5-4 and TRBJ2-1; possibly TRBD2 for D (5 bases). Germline values: CDR1 SGHNT, CDR2 YYREEE (reference sequence). The CDR3 contains 17 residues. Trimming removed 0 bases from V and 4 bases from J, with 17 bases in between. CDR3 sequence reads: CASSLDLAKSLYNEQFF. The CDR3 bases are TGTGCCAGCAGCTTGGACCTAGCCAAATCCCTTTACAATGAGCAGTTCTTC. The full variable domain, with the rest looked up from reference TRBV5-4 and TRBJ2-1, is ETGVTQSPTHLIKTRGQQVTLRCSSQSGHNTVSWYQQALGQGPQFIFQYYREEENGRGNFPPRFSGLQFPNYSSELNVNALELDDSALYLCASSLDLAKSLYNEQFFGPGTRLTVL.

This chain links TRBV6-6 with TRBJ1-5, with 9 bases identical to TRBD1. Looked up from germline, CDR1 is MNHNY and CDR2 is SVGAGI (reference sequence). The V gene end was trimmed by 6 bases and the J gene end by 1 base; junction bases not matched to a gene: 7. CDR3 length: 16 residues. CDR3 nucleotide sequence: TGTGCCAGCAGCAAGATCGACAGGGGGAGCAATCAGCCCCAGCATTTT. Its protein is CASSKIDRGSNQPQHF.

This chain links TRBV7-2 with TRBJ2-2, with 9 bases lining up with TRBD2. Trimming removed 5 bases from V and 5 bases from J; junction bases left unmatched: 6. The germline V gene has CDR1 SGHTA and CDR2 FQGNSA. CDR3 length: 15 amino acids. The CDR3 loop reads CASSLTSGDTGELFF. The CDR3 DNA follows: TGTGCCAGCAGCCTGACTAGCGGTGATACCGGGGAGCTGTTTTTT.

The chain combines TRBV24-1 with TRBJ2-1; 7 positions match TRBD1. The CDR3 length is 16 residues. Germline values: CDR1 KGHDR, CDR2 SFDVKD. With V trimmed by 6 bases and J by 3 bases, 10 bases remained unmatched. CDR3 sequence reads: CATSPTTGTDYNEQFF. CDR3 DNA sequence: TGTGCCACCAGTCCCACGACCGGGACAGACTACAATGAGCAGTTCTTC.

The genes are TRBV14 and TRBJ2-1; D remains ambiguous. Trimming shortened V by 1 base and J by 4 bases, and 5 bases separated the two germline ends. CDR1 is SGHDN and CDR2 is FVKESK in the germline V gene. This CDR3 region has 13 residues. CDR3 loop: CASSQANYNEQFF. The CDR3 DNA follows: TGTGCCAGCAGCCAAGCTAATTACAATGAGCAGTTCTTC.

This chain links TRBV5-1 with TRBJ2-6; no firm D call. V lost 2 bases to trimming and J lost 1 base, with 7 bases between them. Germline loops: CDR1 SGHRS, CDR2 YFSETQ. There are 15 residues in the CDR3. The CDR3 loop is CASSLVGSGANVLTF. The CDR3 bases are TGCGCCAGCAGCTTAGTAGGGTCTGGGGCCAACGTCCTGACTTTC.

V usage is TRBV19 and J usage is TRBJ2-1; tentative D call: TRBD2 (6 bases). The V gene's germline CDR1 is LNHDA and CDR2 SQIVND (reference sequence). The CDR3 runs to 15 residues. Deletions cut 1 base from V and 4 bases from J, with 11 bases between. In DNA form, the CDR3 reads TGTGCCAGTAGTATAGGGCTAGCGATATACAATGAGCAGTTCTTC. This encodes CASSIGLAIYNEQFF.

This rearrangement joins TRBV11-1 to TRBJ1-1; D is undetermined. V lost 1 base to trimming and J lost 1 base, with 10 bases between them. This CDR3 spans 15 amino acids. CDR1 is SGHAT, CDR2 FQDESV, per germline (reference sequence). The CDR3 sequence: CASSLVMGGNTEAFF. The CDR3 coding sequence is TGTGCCAGCAGCTTAGTAATGGGTGGGAACACTGAAGCTTTCTTT.

A single count supports this clone. The rearrangement uses TRBV5-6 and TRBJ1-2; D is unresolved. In germline, CDR1 is SGHDT, CDR2 YYEEEE. Trimming cost V 4 bases and J 6 bases, with 19 bases left between them. The CDR3 extends over 15 amino acids. CDR3 loop: CASSIQTEWRHGYTF. The CDR3 bases are TGTGCCAGCAGCATTCAAACAGAATGGCGGCATGGCTACACCTTC. The complete variable domain, with remaining parts taken from reference TRBV5-6 and TRBJ1-2, reads DAGVTQSPTHLIKTRGQQVTLRCSPKSGHDTVSWYQQALGQGPQFIFQYYEEEERQRGNFPDRFSGHQFPNYSSELNVNALLLGDSALYLCASSIQTEWRHGYTFGSGTRLTVV.

The V gene is TRBV14, the J gene TRBJ2-7, with a weak D call TRBD1 (6 bases). CDR1 and CDR2 (germline): SGHDN, FVKESK. The V and J ends lost 1 base and 3 bases respectively, with 13 bases between them. The CDR3 has 15 residues. DNA for the CDR3: TGTGCCAGCAGCCAAGCGGTAGGGGGTTTCTACGAGCAGTACTTC. Protein sequence: CASSQAVGGFYEQYF. Based on the CDR3 plus reference TRBV14 and TRBJ2-7, the full variable domain is EAGVTQFPSHSVIEKGQTVTLRCDPISGHDNLYWYRRVMGKEIKFLLHFVKESKQDESGMPNNRFLAERTGGTYSTLKVQPAELEDSGVYFCASSQAVGGFYEQYFGPGTRLTVT.